The 25 T cell receptor beta chains presented below share a single source sample, sequenced in a study of CD8 T cells in ankylosing spondylitis. TCRdb reanalysed the 5' RACE reads using MiXCR and keeps one entry per CDR3 protein. The table lists tens of thousands of distinct CDR3 sequences, around 27% of them singletons. The specimen sequenced was blood, either unsorted or a sorted T cell fraction (not recorded which). These receptors all stem from a male donor with ankylosing spondylitis or in good health (not recorded which).

This clonotype appeared a few times. The V and J genes are TRBV20-1 and TRBJ1-4; no reliable D call. This CDR3 has 12 residues. Germline values: CDR1 DFQATT, CDR2 SNEGSKA (reference sequence). V was clipped by 5 bases and J by 9 bases, with 13 bases between them. The CDR3 DNA sequence: TGCAGTGCTGGAACCCCTTCGCAAAAACTGTTTTTT. Amino acids: CSAGTPSQKLFF.

This clonotype was counted a few times. The chain is built from TRBV5-6 and TRBJ2-1; possible D gene TRBD2, 5 bases. Germline V lookup: CDR1 SGHDT, CDR2 YYEEEE. V lost 4 bases and J lost 5, with 13 bases in between. The CDR3 sequence is 14 residues long. CDR3 bases: TGTGCCAGCAGCCCTCTATCCGGGAACAATGAGCAGTTCTTC. Translating gives CASSPLSGNNEQFF.

This clonotype came up a few times. This chain links TRBV7-9 with TRBJ2-7; D perhaps matches TRBD1 (6 bases). Trimming cost V 6 bases and J 2 bases, with 8 bases left between them. The V gene's germline CDR1 is SEHNR and CDR2 FQNEAQ (reference sequence). This CDR3 has 12 residues. The CDR3 here is CASRTGTYEQYF. CDR3 sequence (DNA): TGTGCCAGCAGAACAGGGACCTACGAGCAGTACTTC. Drawing the rest from reference TRBV7-9 and TRBJ2-7, the complete variable domain is DTGVSQNPRHKITKRGQNVTFRCDPISEHNRLYWYRQTLGQGPEFLTYFQNEAQLEKSRLLSDRFSAERPKGSFSTLEIQRTEQGDSAMYLCASRTGTYEQYFGPGTRLTVT.

This clonotype was counted at least ten times. The chain employs TRBV5-1 and TRBJ2-4; D is possibly TRBD2 (6 bases). Trimming took 0 bases from V and 12 from J, leaving 19 bases between them. Germline V gene data show CDR1 as SGHRS and CDR2 as YFSETQ. The CDR3 loop spans 15 amino acids. DNA for the CDR3: TGCGCCAGCAGCTTGGCCTCGGGGGACCCCATGGATCAGTACTTC. This gives the protein CASSLASGDPMDQYF. The full variable domain, its missing parts supplied by reference TRBV5-1 and TRBJ2-4, is KAGVTQTPRYLIKTRGQQVTLSCSPISGHRSVSWYQQTPGQGLQFLFEYFSETQRNKGNFPGRFSGRQFSNSRSEMNVSTLELGDSALYLCASSLASGDPMDQYFGAGTRLSVL.

This clonotype has a handful of counts. V gene TRBV9 combines with J gene TRBJ1-4, with a tentative D call TRBD1 (5 bases). Trimming removed 2 bases from V and 5 bases from J, with 10 bases in between. This CDR3 contains 14 residues. Germline values: CDR1 SGDLS, CDR2 YYNGEE. The CDR3 is CASSVGGANEKLFF. CDR3 sequence (DNA): TGTGCCAGCAGCGTCGGAGGGGCGAATGAAAAACTGTTTTTT.

The sample holds a few counts of this clonotype. The CDR3 region has the DNA TGTGCCAGCAGTGAAGTGGGACAGAATGAAAAACTGTTTTTT. Its translation: CASSEVGQNEKLFF. The chain recombines TRBV2 with TRBJ1-4, with TRBD1 matching over 7 bases. Germline trimming cut 1 base from V and 5 bases from J; bases unmatched to any gene: 1. CDR1 is SNHLY and CDR2 is FYNNEI in the germline V gene. This CDR3 is 14 amino acids long.

V usage is TRBV6-1 and J usage is TRBJ2-4, with TRBD2 matching 8 bases. The CDR3 sequence is 17 residues long. CDR1 is MNHNS and CDR2 is SASEGT in the germline V gene. J was trimmed by 0 bases and V by 6 bases; bases with no gene match: 10. The DNA of the CDR3 is TGTGCCAGCAGCGCACAACGGACTAGCTTAGCCAAAAACATTCAGTACTTC. This codes for CASSAQRTSLAKNIQYF.

A few counts support this clonotype. The V gene is TRBV29-1, the J gene TRBJ1-1; unclear D gene. This CDR3 is 13 amino acids long. The germline CDR1 and CDR2 sequences are SQVTM and ANQGSEA. Between the trimmed V and J ends, which lost 5 bases and 0 bases, there was a span of 10 bases. CDR3 in DNA: TGCAGCGTTAGTCTGGCGATGAACACTGAAGCTTTCTTT. The encoded protein is CSVSLAMNTEAFF.

This sequence joins TRBV4-1 and TRBJ2-3; D is unclear. The CDR3 totals 14 residues. V lost 0 bases and J 2 bases, leaving 6 bases between the germline ends. CDR1 and CDR2 from the germline V gene are MGHRA and YSYEKL. The CDR3 bases are TGCGCCAGCAGCCAAGAGGCCCCCACAGATACGCAGTATTTT. Its translation is CASSQEAPTDTQYF.

The chain couples TRBV5-1 to TRBJ2-5; 8 bases fit TRBD1. Trimming at V came to 4 bases and at J to 2 bases, leaving 10 bases not matched to a gene. The CDR3 has 16 amino acids. Germline V gives CDR1 SGHRS, CDR2 YFSETQ. CDR3 in DNA: TGCGCCAGCAGCCCACCGGACAGGGCCCTACAAGAGACCCAGTACTTC. It specifies CASSPPDRALQETQYF.

This clonotype showed up many times. This rearrangement joins TRBV27 to TRBJ1-2; a weak D match, TRBD1 (5 bases). V dropped 8 bases and J dropped 4 bases, with 20 bases sitting between them. Looked up from germline, CDR1 is MNHEY and CDR2 is SMNVEV (reference sequence). The CDR3 spans 15 residues. The CDR3 DNA follows: TGTGCCAGCTCTCCCGTTTCCGGGGCTGCCTATGGCTACACCTTC. Its protein is CASSPVSGAAYGYTF.

The gene calls are TRBV5-6 and TRBJ2-1, with 13 positions matching TRBD2. This CDR3 is built from 16 residues. Germline CDR1 is SGHDT and CDR2 is YYEEEE. The J segment lost 12 bases and the V segment lost 2 bases, leaving 11 bases of the junction unmatched. The CDR3 DNA sequence: TGTGCCAGCAGCTTTTACGTCAGACTAGCGGGAGGTCCGCAGTTCTTC. Its translation: CASSFYVRLAGGPQFF.

This chain joins TRBV11-2 and TRBJ2-7, with TRBD1 identical over 9 bases. CDR1 and CDR2 from the germline V gene are SGHAT and FQNNGV. The CDR3 is 13 residues long. V shed 5 bases, J shed 4 bases, and the junction held 3 bases outside the gene matches. DNA of the CDR3: TGTGCCAGCAGCCTGACAGGGGGTTACGAGCAGTACTTC. Translated, it gives CASSLTGGYEQYF.

The rearrangement links TRBV5-1 to TRBJ2-7, with 8 nucleotides matching TRBD2. In germline, CDR1 is SGHRS, CDR2 YFSETQ. V dropped 6 bases and J dropped 2; count of bases not matched to a gene: 7. CDR3 length equals 14 residues. The CDR3 DNA sequence: TGCGCCAGCACCGCGGGGGGTTCGGCCTACGAGCAGTACTTC. This codes for CASTAGGSAYEQYF.

This clonotype turned up a few times. The J gene is TRBJ2-7, the V gene TRBV12-3 or TRBV12-4, with a tentative D call TRBD1 (6 bases). Trimming removed 1 base at V and 0 bases at J, with 19 bases between. There are 18 residues in the CDR3. CDR3 region: CASSLGLRTDDPSYEQYV. CDR3 nucleotide sequence: TGTGCCAGCAGTTTAGGATTAAGGACAGACGATCCCTCCTACGAGCAGTACGTC.

The chain employs TRBV5-1 and TRBJ1-1; D is uncertain. There are 14 residues in the CDR3. The germline V gene has CDR1 SGHRS and CDR2 YFSETQ. V was pared by 4 bases and J by 2 bases, with 12 bases between. CDR3 sequence: CASSLQTLNTEAFF. CDR3 coding DNA: TGCGCCAGCAGCCTACAGACACTTAACACTGAAGCTTTCTTT.

The sample holds many counts of this clonotype. The J gene is TRBJ1-2, the V gene TRBV5-6; no definite D call. Germline V gene sequence: CDR1 SGHDT, CDR2 YYEEEE. There are 13 residues in the CDR3. Trimming took 2 bases from V and 2 from J, leaving 7 bases between them. The CDR3 region is CASSFYPNYGYTF. The CDR3 coding sequence is TGTGCCAGCAGCTTTTACCCGAACTATGGCTACACCTTC.

The V call is TRBV10-3, the J call TRBJ2-5; the match to TRBD2 covers 8 bases. This CDR3 region has 15 residues. V was clipped by 0 bases and J by 2 bases; unmatched bases: 2. CDR1 is ENHRY, CDR2 SYGVKD, per germline. DNA of the CDR3: TGTGCCATCAGTGAGTCGGTAGCGGGGCAAGAGACCCAGTACTTC. It yields the protein CAISESVAGQETQYF.

This clonotype was picked up a small number of times. The chain links TRBV5-5 to TRBJ1-5; D might be TRBD1 (5 bases). The CDR3 covers 16 residues. The V end was cut by 4 bases, the J end by 7 bases, with 21 bases between. Germline assignment: CDR1 SGHKS and CDR2 YYEKEE (reference sequence). CDR3 sequence reads: CASSLRDVRGNQPQHF. CDR3 nucleotides: TGTGCCAGCAGCCTACGGGACGTACGAGGGAACCAGCCCCAGCATTTT.

The chain uses TRBV2 and TRBJ2-7; 7 bases fit TRBD1. CDR3 length: 12 amino acids. Trimming removed 5 bases from V and 5 bases from J; junction bases left unmatched: 3. Looked up from germline, CDR1 is SNHLY and CDR2 is FYNNEI. CDR3 sequence (DNA): TGTGCCAGCAGTCGGACAGGCCACGAGCAGTACGTC. Translating gives CASSRTGHEQYV.

V is TRBV7-2 and J is TRBJ2-1; D is uncertain. Germline loops: CDR1 SGHTA, CDR2 FQGNSA. CDR3 length: 15 amino acids. The ends were cut back, 1 base at V and 9 bases at J, with 16 bases in the middle. The CDR3 is CASSLVARPGREQFF. CDR3 DNA: TGTGCCAGCAGCTTAGTAGCCCGGCCCGGGCGTGAGCAGTTCTTC.

This rearrangement joins TRBV7-9 to TRBJ1-2; 8 bases are a match to TRBD1. There are 17 residues in the CDR3. Germline CDR1 SEHNR, CDR2 FQNEAQ (reference sequence). V lost 5 bases to trimming and J lost 3 bases; unmatched junction nucleotides: 14. The CDR3 protein is CASSPSGTGTLYYGYTF. In DNA, the CDR3 is TGTGCCAGCAGCCCAAGTGGGACAGGCACCTTATACTATGGCTACACCTTC.

The rearrangement uses TRBV18 and TRBJ2-7, with unresolved D. V lost 3 bases to trimming and J lost 2 bases, with 11 bases between them. There are 14 residues in the CDR3. From germline, CDR1 is KGHSH and CDR2 LQKENI. The CDR3: CASSPGGFAYEQYV. For the CDR3, the DNA is TGTGCCAGCTCACCGGGCGGCTTTGCCTACGAGCAGTACGTC.

This chain uses TRBV12-3 or TRBV12-4 with TRBJ1-2; D remains ambiguous. The CDR3 is 13 amino acids. Trimming shortened V by 2 bases and J by 8 bases, and 12 bases separated the two germline ends. The CDR3 coding sequence is TGTGCCAGCAGTTTAAGAGAGGGAAGCGGCTACACCTTC. The encoded protein is CASSLREGSGYTF.

J is TRBJ1-2 and V is TRBV14; D may be TRBD1 (5 bases). CDR3 length: 16 residues. The germline V and J ends were trimmed by 2 bases and 4 bases, with 17 bases remaining between them. Germline CDR1 SGHDN, CDR2 FVKESK. Written as DNA, the CDR3 is TGTGCCAGCAGCCAACAACGGGACGTACTATTCTATGGCTACACCTTC. This sequence encodes CASSQQRDVLFYGYTF.